The 27 T cell receptor beta chains presented below share a single source sample, sequenced in a study of shared T cell receptors in the human thymus. Generated by immunoSEQ multiplex PCR, the TCRdb table keeps only in-frame clones and is missing some. The table has over 650,000 clones, around 87% seen once. These data are also associated with another study on human thymus T cells.

What was sequenced was thymocytes. The receptors were gathered from a boy younger than two with a congenital heart defect.

The chain recombines TRBV10-3 with TRBJ1-1; D is possibly TRBD1 (5 bases). V lost 7 bases and J 0 bases, leaving 21 bases between the germline ends. CDR3 length: 17 residues. Germline CDR1 ENHRY, CDR2 SYGVKD. Written as DNA, the CDR3 is TGTGCCATCAAGAAAGCCGAAGGGGCTGATATGAACACTGAAGCTTTCTTT. Translation gives CAIKKAEGADMNTEAFF.

The CDR3 sequence: CASSDTLARYNEQFF. CDR3 DNA sequence: TGCGCCAGCAGTGATACTCTAGCGCGATACAATGAGCAGTTCTTC. The chain employs TRBV10-1 and TRBJ2-1, with D maybe TRBD2 (6 bases). The CDR3 covers 15 residues. In germline, CDR1 is WNHNN, CDR2 SYGVQD (reference sequence). Trimming removed 3 bases at V and 4 bases at J, with 13 bases between.

The V and J genes are TRBV5-5 and TRBJ1-3; no firm D call. Trimming shortened V by 4 bases and J by 1 base, and 15 bases separated the two germline ends. The CDR3 spans 16 residues. Germline CDR1 and CDR2: SGHKS and YYEKEE (reference sequence). This chain's CDR3 is CASSPAGVKSGNTIYF. The DNA for the CDR3 is TGTGCCAGCAGCCCTGCCGGGGTAAAGTCTGGAAACACCATATATTTT.

The chain couples TRBV19 to TRBJ1-1, with a possible D match to TRBD1 (5 bases). The V gene's germline CDR1 is LNHDA and CDR2 SQIVND (reference sequence). There are 16 residues in the CDR3. Trimming shortened V by 6 bases and J by 4 bases, and 21 bases separated the two germline ends. CDR3 bases: TGTGCCAGTAGGATCGGGGGTCCCACGGAAGGCACTGAAGCTTTCTTT. Protein product: CASRIGGPTEGTEAFF.

This clone appeared a single time. The V call is TRBV9, the J call TRBJ1-1, with 7 positions matching TRBD1. In germline, CDR1 is SGDLS, CDR2 YYNGEE. With V trimmed by 3 bases and J by 7 bases, 3 bases remained unmatched. The CDR3 totals 12 residues. The CDR3 sequence: CASSARDSEAFF. CDR3 coding DNA: TGTGCCAGCAGCGCGAGGGACAGTGAAGCTTTCTTT.

This chain links TRBV4-1 with TRBJ2-4, with 11 nucleotides matching TRBD2. Germline-derived CDR1 and CDR2 are MGHRA and YSYEKL. The CDR3 is 18 amino acids. V was clipped by 0 bases and J by 6 bases; unmatched bases: 10. This CDR3 is CASSQDRLAGGWVNIQYF. In nucleotides, the CDR3 is TGCGCCAGCAGCCAAGATAGGCTAGCGGGGGGATGGGTAAACATTCAGTACTTC.

As regards this clone: The CDR3 carries no conserved terminal phenylalanine or tryptophan, so it likely arises from a read error. It is unclear where the CDR3 begins or ends on the DNA, so no DNA is shown, and the CDR3 is as TCRdb lists it. V gene TRBV5-4 combines with J gene TRBJ1-3; TRBD1 is the table's D call and was not checked against the DNA. The CDR3 is 14 amino acids long, termini counted. Germline loops: CDR1 SGHNT, CDR2 YYREEE (reference sequence). CDR3 sequence reads: CASSLRGQSSSALL.

This chain links TRBV5-1 with TRBJ1-1, with 7 positions matching TRBD1. CDR1 is SGHRS, CDR2 YFSETQ, per germline. V shed 4 bases and J 1 base; nucleotides not matched to a gene: 10. The CDR3 covers 16 residues. The CDR3 loop reads CASSHIPGQQNTEAFF. CDR3 nucleotide sequence: TGCGCCAGCAGCCACATTCCGGGACAGCAGAACACTGAAGCTTTCTTT. Based on the CDR3 plus reference TRBV5-1 and TRBJ1-1, the full variable domain is KAGVTQTPRYLIKTRGQQVTLSCSPISGHRSVSWYQQTPGQGLQFLFEYFSETQRNKGNFPGRFSGRQFSNSRSEMNVSTLELGDSALYLCASSHIPGQQNTEAFFGQGTRLTVV.

This chain uses TRBV28 with TRBJ2-7; 10 bases are shared with TRBD2. The J segment lost 5 bases and the V segment lost 7 bases, leaving 8 bases of the junction unmatched. This CDR3 is 14 amino acids long. Germline V gives CDR1 MDHEN, CDR2 SYDVKM. The CDR3 spells CASMSEREGNEQYF. CDR3 bases: TGTGCCAGCATGAGTGAGCGGGAGGGCAACGAGCAGTACTTC.

This rearrangement joins TRBV4-1 to TRBJ2-1; D is possibly TRBD2 (5 bases). Germline values: CDR1 MGHRA, CDR2 YSYEKL. Trimming cost V 0 bases and J 0 bases, with 15 bases left between them. This CDR3 has 18 residues. The CDR3 DNA is TGCGCCAGCAGCCAAGATCTGGCTAGCCGCCTCTCCTACAATGAGCAGTTCTTC. Amino acids: CASSQDLASRLSYNEQFF.

This chain links TRBV4-3 with TRBJ2-7; maybe TRBD2 (6 bases). V was trimmed by 0 bases and J by 3 bases, leaving 21 bases between them. CDR1 and CDR2 (germline): LGHNA, YSLEER. This CDR3 contains 18 residues. The CDR3 nucleotides are TGCGCCAGCAGCCAAGATTTTATCGCCGGGGGTCATAGCTACGAGCAGTACTTC. Its translation: CASSQDFIAGGHSYEQYF.

V and J are TRBV7-8 and TRBJ1-1, with D possibly TRBD1 on 5 matching bases. Germline V gene sequence: CDR1 SGHVS, CDR2 FQNEAQ. The germline V and J ends were trimmed by 2 bases and 6 bases, with 19 bases remaining between them. The CDR3 runs to 16 residues. The CDR3 coding sequence is TGTGCCAGCAGCTTACAGGTCAGGACATTCGGACCTGAAGCTTTCTTT. This codes for CASSLQVRTFGPEAFF.

This clone was detected only once. This sequence joins TRBV6-5 and TRBJ1-5; TRBD1 is a possible D gene (6 bases). The CDR3 is made up of 14 amino acids. The germline CDR1 and CDR2 sequences are MNHEY and SVGAGI. V lost 6 bases and J lost 5, with 14 bases in between. CDR3 protein: CASSNSGGHQPQHF. Here the CDR3 DNA reads TGTGCCAGCAGCAACAGCGGGGGCCATCAGCCCCAGCATTTT.

This rearrangement joins TRBV9 to TRBJ1-2, with 8 bases aligning to TRBD1. V shed 3 bases, J shed 8 bases, and the junction held 6 bases outside the gene matches. The CDR3 has 13 residues. Germline CDR1 SGDLS, CDR2 YYNGEE. The CDR3: CASSARTGRGYTF. The CDR3 DNA sequence: TGTGCCAGCAGCGCCCGGACAGGGAGAGGCTACACCTTC. Filled out from reference TRBV9 and TRBJ1-2, the complete variable domain reads DSGVTQTPKHLITATGQRVTLRCSPRSGDLSVYWYQQSLDQGLQFLIQYYNGEERAKGNILERFSAQQFPDLHSELNLSSLELGDSALYFCASSARTGRGYTFGSGTRLTVV.

The rearrangement uses TRBV28 and TRBJ1-5; TRBD1 is a possible D gene (6 bases). V dropped 7 bases and J dropped 0 bases, with 13 bases sitting between them. The CDR3 is made up of 15 amino acids. Germline CDR1 MDHEN, CDR2 SYDVKM. The DNA of the CDR3 is TGTGCCAGCACCTTGGACAGCCTTAGCAATCAGCCCCAGCATTTT. This gives the protein CASTLDSLSNQPQHF.

The chain employs TRBV30 and TRBJ1-3; 8 nucleotides line up with TRBD1. The CDR3 has 17 residues. J was trimmed by 3 bases and V by 3 bases; bases with no gene match: 13. Germline CDR1 and CDR2: GTSNPN and SVGIG (reference sequence). CDR3 nucleotides: TGTGCCTGGAGAAAAACTCCAGGGGGCCCAAGTGGAAACACCATATATTTT. Amino acids: CAWRKTPGGPSGNTIYF.

The chain is built from TRBV30 and TRBJ2-3, with TRBD1 matching over 8 bases. CDR3 length: 18 amino acids. Trimming took 0 bases from V and 3 from J; bases not matched to a gene: 14. Germline V gene sequence: CDR1 GTSNPN, CDR2 SVGIG (reference sequence). The CDR3 nucleotides are TGTGCCTGGAGTGTACGAGTGGGAGGACAGGGCAGGACAGATACGCAGTATTTT. Translation gives CAWSVRVGGQGRTDTQYF.

This sequence joins TRBV6-5 and TRBJ1-2, with 8 bases that match TRBD1. The ends lost 6 bases at V and 5 bases at J; junction bases unmatched: 8. The CDR3 has 14 residues. Germline CDR1 and CDR2: MNHEY and SVGAGI. The CDR3 coding sequence is TGTGCCAGCAGGCAGACAGGGGAAGGATATGGCTACACCTTC. Protein sequence: CASRQTGEGYGYTF.

The chain combines TRBV5-6 with TRBJ1-1; 12 bases match TRBD1. The CDR3 has 16 amino acids. Germline lookup yields CDR1 SGHDT and CDR2 YYEEEE. V gave up 1 base and J gave up 4 bases; unmatched junction bases: 5. This CDR3 is CASSLKGQGAVTEAFF. The CDR3, as DNA: TGTGCCAGCAGCTTGAAGGGACAGGGGGCTGTCACTGAAGCTTTCTTT. Full variable domain (missing parts from reference TRBV5-6 and TRBJ1-1): DAGVTQSPTHLIKTRGQQVTLRCSPKSGHDTVSWYQQALGQGPQFIFQYYEEEERQRGNFPDRFSGHQFPNYSSELNVNALLLGDSALYLCASSLKGQGAVTEAFFGQGTRLTVV.

The chain combines TRBV7-2 with TRBJ1-5, with D perhaps matching TRBD1 (5 bases). CDR3 length: 15 residues. The V gene's germline CDR1 is SGHTA and CDR2 FQGNSA. V was cut by 4 bases and J by 3 bases, with 13 bases left in between. In DNA, the CDR3 is TGTGCCAGCAGCTGTGAGACGGGACTCAATCAGCCCCAGCATTTT. This sequence encodes CASSCETGLNQPQHF.

The genes are TRBV20-1 and TRBJ2-4; maybe TRBD2 (5 bases). V was trimmed by 3 bases and J by 12 bases, leaving 9 bases between them. This CDR3 comprises 10 residues. Germline V CDR1 and CDR2: DFQATT, SNEGSKA (reference sequence). The CDR3 loop is CSARREYQYF. The CDR3 DNA follows: TGCAGTGCTAGGAGGGAGTATCAGTACTTC.

This chain connects TRBV18 to TRBJ1-3, with D maybe TRBD1 (5 bases). V was trimmed by 3 bases and J by 0 bases, leaving 12 bases between them. This CDR3 comprises 16 residues. Germline V lookup: CDR1 KGHSH, CDR2 LQKENI. CDR3 nucleotides: TGTGCCAGCTCACCGAACAGGCCCGACTCTGGAAACACCATATATTTT. Translated, it gives CASSPNRPDSGNTIYF.

The chain links TRBV25-1 to TRBJ1-3, with TRBD1 matching 8 bases. Germline V gene data show CDR1 as MGHDK and CDR2 as SYGVNS. The junction had 2 bases not matched to a gene; V was cut back by 2 bases and J by 8 bases. The CDR3 totals 13 residues. In DNA form, the CDR3 reads TGTGCCAGCAGTGAACAGGGGGCATACACCATATATTTT. Protein: CASSEQGAYTIYF.

The genes are TRBV9 and TRBJ2-3; tentative D call: TRBD2 (7 bases). V was trimmed by 0 bases and J by 4 bases, leaving 15 bases between them. Germline V gene sequence: CDR1 SGDLS, CDR2 YYNGEE. The CDR3 is 16 amino acids. The CDR3 protein is CASSVDKGEGADTQYF. As DNA, the CDR3 is TGTGCCAGCAGCGTAGATAAAGGGGAGGGGGCAGATACGCAGTATTTT.

The chain's CDR3 is CASSYSSLAGNQPQHF. CDR3 coding DNA: TGTGCCAGCAGTTACTCGAGTTTGGCAGGTAATCAGCCCCAGCATTTT. V gene TRBV6-6 combines with J gene TRBJ1-5; no definite D call. The CDR3 runs to 16 residues. V shed 0 bases and J shed 4 bases, with 13 bases lying between them. The germline gives CDR1 MNHNY, CDR2 SVGAGI (reference sequence).

The chain is built from TRBV4-1 and TRBJ2-2, with a tentative D call TRBD1 (5 bases). The CDR3 extends over 16 amino acids. V was pared by 1 base and J by 0 bases, with 9 bases between. Germline-derived CDR1 and CDR2 are MGHRA and YSYEKL. The CDR3 DNA reads as TGCGCCAGCAGCCAAGTAGGCAGGGCGAACACCGGGGAGCTGTTTTTT. This sequence encodes CASSQVGRANTGELFF.

The DNA of the CDR3 is TGCGCCAGCAGCCAAGACCAAGGGGGGGACAACTATGGCTACACCTTC. Amino acids: CASSQDQGGDNYGYTF. The chain is built from TRBV4-3 and TRBJ1-2; D possibly corresponds to TRBD1 (6 bases). The CDR3 loop spans 16 amino acids. V was trimmed by 0 bases and J by 2 bases, leaving 13 bases between them. CDR1 and CDR2 (germline): LGHNA, YSLEER.